A single sample gave rise to the 4 T cell receptor beta chains below, sequenced in a study of blood T cell repertoires in COVID-19. TCRdb's table, derived via immunoSEQ multiplex PCR, lists solely in-frame clones and lacks some. The sample consists of under 200,000 clones, around 87% of them appearing once. The material sequenced was peripheral blood. The receptors originated from a man aged 55 to 70 with COVID-19, enrolled during active disease.

The V and J genes are TRBV11-2 and TRBJ2-7; the D is unclear. This CDR3 has 14 amino acids. The V and J ends lost 5 bases and 2 bases respectively, with 13 bases between them. Germline V gives CDR1 SGHAT, CDR2 FQNNGV. CDR3 sequence (DNA): TGTGCCAGCAGCCGCAATCAGGTAACCTACGAGCAGTACTTC. This codes for CASSRNQVTYEQYF.

The genes are TRBV27 and TRBJ2-7; 7 nucleotides match TRBD1. CDR3 length: 16 amino acids. V shed 4 bases and J 0 bases; nucleotides not matched to a gene: 9. CDR1 is MNHEY and CDR2 is SMNVEV in the germline V gene (reference sequence). The CDR3 bases are TGTGCCAGCAGTTCCTCCGAGACAGGGAACTCCTACGAGCAGTACTTC. Its protein is CASSSSETGNSYEQYF.

The chain employs TRBV2 and TRBJ1-2, with D perhaps TRBD1 (5 bases). Germline V gene lookup returns CDR1 SNHLY and CDR2 FYNNEI. There are 13 residues in the CDR3. Trimming left V 4 bases short and J 7 bases short, with 13 bases between. The CDR3 protein is CASSVTGDFGYTF. The CDR3 DNA reads as TGTGCCAGCAGTGTTACGGGGGACTTTGGCTACACCTTC.

The J gene is TRBJ2-5, the V gene TRBV7-2; a weak D match, TRBD2 (5 bases). The CDR3 loop spans 14 amino acids. Looked up from germline, CDR1 is SGHTA and CDR2 is FQGNSA. Trimming pared 4 bases from V and 2 bases from J, leaving 11 bases between. The CDR3 region has the DNA TGTGCCAGCAGCTCCATAGCGAAACAAGAGACCCAGTACTTC. It yields the protein CASSSIAKQETQYF.